Detailed here is one T cell receptor (beta chain). The antigen this receptor binds is unknown. No qualities accompany the bases; no much larger clone lies one base away. Library prep was done by the immunoSEQ multiplex PCR assay. The table comes from immuneACCESS by way of TCRdb, which keeps in-frame sequences with V and J called. Part of the clones is missing from these tables; in studies checked, under half for an unresolved V gene and the rest for unknown reasons. Counted in this sample were about 84,000 clones; more than 95% of them appeared once. The leading ten clones occupy about 0.15% of the sample. From the germline V gene (reference sequence), CDR1 is SEHNR and CDR2 is FQNEAQ. V lost 1 base and J lost 5 bases; the stretch between them is 6 bases long. CDR3 length: 13 amino acids, cysteine to phenylalanine. Just the 39-base CDR3 DNA is kept, in frame starting at base 1. The data originate from a study of technical replicates of blood from a handful of donors (TCRdb year 2017).

The TCR comes from a human donor in good health. The V and J segments used are TRBV7-9 and TRBJ1-5; the D gene assignment is ambiguous. Sequenced: T cells isolated from PBMCs. The DNA reads as follows: TGTGCCAGCAGCTTAGGCGGTTATCAGCCCCAGCATTTT. The encoded protein is CASSLGGYQPQHF.